Listed below are T cell receptor beta chains from one sample, sequenced in a study of OX40 agonist ivuxolimab in advanced cancers. Data came from immunoSEQ multiplex PCR; TCRdb stores just in-frame clones and leaves some out. The profile covers roughly 88,000 clones, with around 87% appearing a single time and roughly 4.9% taken by the ten largest. The input for sequencing was CD4+ or CD8+ T cells sorted from blood, taken in a trial of the OX40 agonist ivuxolimab. All receptors derive from an adult with an advanced solid tumor such as melanoma, head and neck, liver or kidney cancer. CDR3s include the opening cysteine and the closing phenylalanine or tryptophan. A D gene is named only where the DNA matches it firmly. Expanded clones are given a class, and other clones once, few, many or no size at all.

TRBD1	TRBV5-5	16	-	TRBJ1-5	TGTGCCAGCAGCTTAAGCCTACAGGGGAGCAATCAGCCCCAGCATTTT	CASSLSLQGSNQPQHF
-	TRBV19	14	once	TRBJ1-5	TGTGCCAGTAGTATAACCCCTAGCTATCAGCCCCAGCATTTT	CASSITPSYQPQHF
TRBD2	TRBV15	14	-	TRBJ2-5	TGTGCCACCAACGGACTAGCGGGAGAAGAGACCCAGTACTTC	CATNGLAGEETQYF
TRBD2	TRBV11-3	15	-	TRBJ2-1	TGTGCCAGCAGTCCGGATAGCGGGATCTACAATGAGCAGTTCTTC	CASSPDSGIYNEQFF
-	TRBV6-5	12	-	TRBJ1-1	TGTGCCAGTAGGGCCCTGGGCACTGAAGCTTTCTTT	CASRALGTEAFF
TRBD1	TRBV10-1	13	-	TRBJ2-7	TGCGCCAGCAGCGTGGACAGGGGTGGGGAGCAGTACTTC	CASSVDRGGEQYF
TRBD2	TRBV29-1	14	-	TRBJ2-1	TGCAGTGCTTCCTATAGCGGGACGTACAATGAGCAGTTCTTC	CSASYSGTYNEQFF
-	TRBV7-2	12	-	TRBJ2-3	TGTGCCAGCAGCTTAGCGGGGGGAGCGCAGTATTTT	CASSLAGGAQYF
TRBD2	TRBV2	16	-	TRBJ2-3	TGTGCCAGCAGACCACTAGCGGGAGGGAGCACAGATACGCAGTATTTT	CASRPLAGGSTDTQYF
-	TRBV5-4	17	-	TRBJ1-4	TGTGCCAGCAGCATCGACAGGATACCTGCAACTAATGAAAAACTGTTTTTT	CASSIDRIPATNEKLFF
-	TRBV30	13	-	TRBJ1-1	TGTGCCTGGAGTGCACAGGGAAACACTGAAGCTTTCTTT	CAWSAQGNTEAFF